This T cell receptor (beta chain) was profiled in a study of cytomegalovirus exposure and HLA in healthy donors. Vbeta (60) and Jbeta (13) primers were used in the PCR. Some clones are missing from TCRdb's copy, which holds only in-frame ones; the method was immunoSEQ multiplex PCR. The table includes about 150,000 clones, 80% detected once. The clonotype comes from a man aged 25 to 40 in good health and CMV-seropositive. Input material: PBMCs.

The CDR3 region is CASSSSGRAFDANTDTQYF. CDR3 DNA sequence: TGTGCCAGTAGTTCTAGCGGGAGGGCCTTCGACGCCAACACAGATACGCAGTATTTT. The chain carries TRBV19 and TRBJ2-3, with 12 bases lining up with TRBD2. J was trimmed by 2 bases and V by 5 bases; bases with no gene match: 14. Germline CDR1 reads LNHDA; CDR2 reads SQIVND (reference sequence). This CDR3 is built from 19 residues.